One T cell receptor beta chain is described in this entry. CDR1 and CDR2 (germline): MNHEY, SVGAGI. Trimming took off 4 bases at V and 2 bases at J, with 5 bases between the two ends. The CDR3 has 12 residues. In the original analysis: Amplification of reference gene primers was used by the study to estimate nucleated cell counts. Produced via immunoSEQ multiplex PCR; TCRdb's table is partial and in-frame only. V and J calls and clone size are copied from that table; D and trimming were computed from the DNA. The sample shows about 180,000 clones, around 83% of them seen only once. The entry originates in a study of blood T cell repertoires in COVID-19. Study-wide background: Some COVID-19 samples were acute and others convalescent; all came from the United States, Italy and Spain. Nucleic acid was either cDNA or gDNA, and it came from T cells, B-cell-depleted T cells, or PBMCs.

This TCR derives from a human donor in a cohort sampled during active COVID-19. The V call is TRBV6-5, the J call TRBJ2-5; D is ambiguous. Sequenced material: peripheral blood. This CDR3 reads CASSSFQETQYF. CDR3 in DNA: TGTGCCAGCAGTTCCTTTCAAGAGACCCAGTACTTC.